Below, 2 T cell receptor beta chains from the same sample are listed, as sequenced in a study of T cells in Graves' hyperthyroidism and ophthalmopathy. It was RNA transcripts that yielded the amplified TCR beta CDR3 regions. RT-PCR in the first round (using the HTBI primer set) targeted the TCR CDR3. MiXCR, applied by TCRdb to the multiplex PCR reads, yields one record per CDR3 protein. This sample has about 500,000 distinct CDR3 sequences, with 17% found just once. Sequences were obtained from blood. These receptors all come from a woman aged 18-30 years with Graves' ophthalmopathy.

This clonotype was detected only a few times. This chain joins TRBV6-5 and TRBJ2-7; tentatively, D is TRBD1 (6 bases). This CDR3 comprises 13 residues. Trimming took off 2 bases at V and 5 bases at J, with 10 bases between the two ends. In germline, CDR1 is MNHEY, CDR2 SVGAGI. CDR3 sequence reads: CASSYGGLNEQYF. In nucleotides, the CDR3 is TGTGCCAGCAGTTACGGGGGCCTAAACGAGCAGTACTTC.

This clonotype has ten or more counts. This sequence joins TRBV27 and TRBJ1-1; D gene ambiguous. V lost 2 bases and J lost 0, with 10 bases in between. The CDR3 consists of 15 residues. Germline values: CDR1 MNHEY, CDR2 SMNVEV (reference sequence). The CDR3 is CASSLTPGVNTEAFF. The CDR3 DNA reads TGTGCCAGCAGTTTAACACCCGGGGTGAACACTGAAGCTTTCTTT.